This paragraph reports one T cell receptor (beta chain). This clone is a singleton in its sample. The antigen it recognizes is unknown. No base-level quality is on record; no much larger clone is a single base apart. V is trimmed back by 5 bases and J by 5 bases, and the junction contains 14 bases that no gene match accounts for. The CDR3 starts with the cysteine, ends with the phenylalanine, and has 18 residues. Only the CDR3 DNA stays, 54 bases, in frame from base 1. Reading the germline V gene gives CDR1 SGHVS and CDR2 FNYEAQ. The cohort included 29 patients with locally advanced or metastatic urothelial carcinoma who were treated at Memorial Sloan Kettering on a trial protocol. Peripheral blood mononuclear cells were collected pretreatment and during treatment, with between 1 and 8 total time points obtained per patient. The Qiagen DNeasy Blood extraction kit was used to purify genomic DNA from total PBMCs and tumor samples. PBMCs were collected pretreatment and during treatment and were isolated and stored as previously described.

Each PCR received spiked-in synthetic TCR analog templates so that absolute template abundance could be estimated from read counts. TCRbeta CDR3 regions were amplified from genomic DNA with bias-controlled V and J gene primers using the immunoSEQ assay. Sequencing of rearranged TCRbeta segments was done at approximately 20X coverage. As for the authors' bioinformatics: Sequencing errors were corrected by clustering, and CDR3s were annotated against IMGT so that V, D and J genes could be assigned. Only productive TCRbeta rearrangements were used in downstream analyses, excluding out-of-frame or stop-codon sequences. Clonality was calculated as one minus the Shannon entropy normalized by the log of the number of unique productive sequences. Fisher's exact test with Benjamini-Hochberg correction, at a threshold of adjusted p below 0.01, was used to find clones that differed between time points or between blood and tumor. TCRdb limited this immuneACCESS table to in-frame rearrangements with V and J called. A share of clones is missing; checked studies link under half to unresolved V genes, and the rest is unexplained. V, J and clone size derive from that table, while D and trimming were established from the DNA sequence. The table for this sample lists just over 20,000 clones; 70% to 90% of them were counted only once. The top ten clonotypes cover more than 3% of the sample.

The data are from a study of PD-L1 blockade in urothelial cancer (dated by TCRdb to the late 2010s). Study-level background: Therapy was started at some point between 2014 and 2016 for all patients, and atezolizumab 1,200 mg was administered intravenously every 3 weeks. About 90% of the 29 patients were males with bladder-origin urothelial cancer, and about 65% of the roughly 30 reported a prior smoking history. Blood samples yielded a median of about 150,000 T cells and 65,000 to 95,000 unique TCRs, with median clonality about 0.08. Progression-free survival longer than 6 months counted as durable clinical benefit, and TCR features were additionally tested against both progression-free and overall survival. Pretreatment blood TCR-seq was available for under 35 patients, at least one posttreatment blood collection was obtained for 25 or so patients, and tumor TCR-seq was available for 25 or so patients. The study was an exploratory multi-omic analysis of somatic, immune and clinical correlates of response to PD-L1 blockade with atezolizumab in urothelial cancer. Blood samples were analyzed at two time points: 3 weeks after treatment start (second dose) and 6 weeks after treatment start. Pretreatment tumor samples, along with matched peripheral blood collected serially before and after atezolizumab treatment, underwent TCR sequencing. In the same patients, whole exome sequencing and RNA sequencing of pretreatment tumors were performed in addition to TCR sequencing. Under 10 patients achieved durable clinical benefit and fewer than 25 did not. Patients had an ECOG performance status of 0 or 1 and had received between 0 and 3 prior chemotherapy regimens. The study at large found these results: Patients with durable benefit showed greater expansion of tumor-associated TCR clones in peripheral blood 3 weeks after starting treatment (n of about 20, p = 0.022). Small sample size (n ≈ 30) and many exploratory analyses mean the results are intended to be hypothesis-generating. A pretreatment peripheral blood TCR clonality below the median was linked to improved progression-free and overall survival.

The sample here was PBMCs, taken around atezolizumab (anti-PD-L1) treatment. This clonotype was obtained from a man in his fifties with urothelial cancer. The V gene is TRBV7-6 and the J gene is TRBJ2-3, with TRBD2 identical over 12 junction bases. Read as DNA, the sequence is TGTGCCAGCAGCCCTAGCCGGGCCCTAGCGGGAGGGGTAGATACGCAGTATTTT. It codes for CASSPSRALAGGVDTQYF.